These T cell receptor beta chains were read from a single sample in a study of T-cell reconstitution after alpha-beta-depleted transplantation in children. TCRdb analysed the PCR reads with MiXCR anew, one entry per CDR3 protein. Here the sample spans some 180,000 distinct CDR3 sequences, approximately 6.9% being singletons. The sequencing here drew on PBMCs, taken before TCRalphabeta/CD19-depleted stem cell transplant. These receptors originate from a boy under 10 years old with acute lymphoblastic leukemia, due to receive a stem cell transplant. The CDR3 runs from the conserved cysteine through the conserved F or W. D genes are given only for firm matches. Expanded clones are given a class, and other clones once, few, many or no size at all.

j_call,clone_size,d_call,v_call,cdr3_length,cdr3_nt,cdr3_aa
TRBJ2-4,few,-,TRBV3-1,14,TGTGCCAGCAGCCAAGCCGTGGGGGTAAACATTCAGTACTTC,CASSQAVGVNIQYF
TRBJ1-1,few,-,TRBV7-8,14,TGTGCCAGCAGCTTAGACGGCAGCTGGACTGAAGCTTTCTTT,CASSLDGSWTEAFF
TRBJ2-7,-,TRBD1,TRBV6-1,15,TGTGCCAGCAGAAGCCGGGACAGGGGATCCTACGAGCAGTACTTC,CASRSRDRGSYEQYF
TRBJ2-7,-,-,TRBV6-5,14,TGTGCCAGCAGTTACTTCGGGAAAAATTACGAGCAGTACTTC,CASSYFGKNYEQYF
TRBJ2-7,few,-,TRBV20-1,15,TGCAGTGCTAGTTCGACCGGGACGGTTAACTACGAGCAGTACTTC,CSASSTGTVNYEQYF
TRBJ1-5,many,-,TRBV29-1,13,TGCAGCGTTGCAAACACCCTCAATCAGCCCCAGCATTTT,CSVANTLNQPQHF
TRBJ1-5,many,TRBD1,TRBV6-1,14,TGTGCCAGCGGACAGGTCGGGAGCAATCAGCCCCAGCATTTT,CASGQVGSNQPQHF
TRBJ2-1,few,TRBD2,TRBV20-1,15,TGCAGTGCTAGCGGGAGGCCTACCTCCTACAATGAGCAGTTCTTC,CSASGRPTSYNEQFF
TRBJ2-5,many,-,TRBV20-1,15,TGCAGTGCTACGGGTCGCAGGGGCCAACAAGAGACCCAGTACTTC,CSATGRRGQQETQYF
TRBJ2-1,many,-,TRBV4-2,17,TGTGCCAGCAGCCAAGGACCCCCGGGGCGCCTTGGGGATGAGCAGTTCTTC,CASSQGPPGRLGDEQFF
TRBJ2-5,few,TRBD2,TRBV10-3,16,TGTGCCATCAGTGTGACTAGCGGGGGGCACCAAGAGACCCAGTACTTC,CAISVTSGGHQETQYF
TRBJ2-7,-,-,TRBV20-1,14,TGCAGTGCTAGCCCCAGCGACAGGTCCTACGAGCAGTACTTC,CSASPSDRSYEQYF
TRBJ1-1,-,-,TRBV18,14,TGTGCCAGCTCACCACCGCTGGGAAGCACTGAAGCTTTCTTT,CASSPPLGSTEAFF
TRBJ2-1,few,-,TRBV6-2/TRBV6-3,17,TGTGCCAGCAGTTACTCCCCGGCTAGGGGCTCCTACAATGAGCAGTTCTTC,CASSYSPARGSYNEQFF
TRBJ2-1,-,TRBD1,TRBV18,15,TGTGCCAGCTCACCAAGACAGGGGGCGGGTAATGAGCAGTTCTTC,CASSPRQGAGNEQFF
TRBJ1-5,many,-,TRBV12-3/TRBV12-4,15,TGTGCCAGCAGTACCAGTCTTTCGGGCAATCAGCCCCAGCATTTT,CASSTSLSGNQPQHF
TRBJ2-7,many,-,TRBV28,14,TGTGCCAGCAGTTTATTCAGCGTTGGGGTCGAGCAGTACTTC,CASSLFSVGVEQYF
TRBJ2-7,few,-,TRBV15,15,TGTGCCACCAGCAGAGATAGGGGTTCCTCCTACGAGCAGTACTTC,CATSRDRGSSYEQYF
TRBJ2-1,many,TRBD2,TRBV6-2/TRBV6-3,14,TGTGCCAGCAGTGAGACTAGCGGGAGAGGGGAGCAGTTCTTC,CASSETSGRGEQFF
TRBJ1-2,-,-,TRBV12-3/TRBV12-4,13,TGTGCCAGCAGTTTATCGCCTCCTCCCGGCTACACCTTC,CASSLSPPPGYTF
TRBJ2-5,-,-,TRBV20-1,14,TGCAGTGCGCACATCCGGGACCCTCTGGAGACCCAGTACTTC,CSAHIRDPLETQYF
TRBJ1-6,many,-,TRBV12-3/TRBV12-4,14,TGTGCCAGCATTAGATCCCCTAGTAATTCACCCCTCCACTTT,CASIRSPSNSPLHF
TRBJ2-2,many,-,TRBV5-5,17,TGTGCCAGCAGCCTAACCACAGGGAAGGTTGCTTCCGGGGAGCTGTTTTTT,CASSLTTGKVASGELFF
TRBJ2-7,-,-,TRBV28,15,TGTGCCAGCTCGAAAGATTGGTCGGGGGCGGAGGAGCAGTACTTC,CASSKDWSGAEEQYF
TRBJ2-3,many,TRBD1,TRBV11-2,16,TGTGCCAGCAGTCCCCACGGCGGACAGGGCACAGATACGCAGTATTTT,CASSPHGGQGTDTQYF
TRBJ1-6,many,TRBD1,TRBV10-2,15,TGCGCCAGCAGTGAGTCCGGACAGGGGAATTCACCCCTCCACTTT,CASSESGQGNSPLHF
TRBJ1-5,many,-,TRBV7-9,14,TGTGCCAGCAGCCCCGTTACGGACAATCAGCCCCAGCATTTT,CASSPVTDNQPQHF
TRBJ2-7,few,-,TRBV5-1,15,TGCGCCAGCAGCCCGGGACTTCACTCATCCTACGAGCAGTACTTC,CASSPGLHSSYEQYF
TRBJ2-1,many,-,TRBV28,14,TGTGCCAGCAGTTTTCAGATCTCCTACAATGAGCAGTTCTTC,CASSFQISYNEQFF
TRBJ2-3,few,TRBD1,TRBV7-8,14,TGTGCCAGCAGCACACTGGGGGGGGGGACAGGGTTTTATTTT,CASSTLGGGTGFYF
TRBJ2-1,many,TRBD1,TRBV4-3,15,TGCGCCAGCAGCCAAAACAGGGGGCTCCCTAATGAGCAGTTCTTC,CASSQNRGLPNEQFF
TRBJ2-3,many,-,TRBV28,15,TGTGCCAGCAGTTTTGGCGGGGTCGCCACAGATACGCAGTATTTT,CASSFGGVATDTQYF
TRBJ2-6,many,TRBD1,TRBV7-9,19,TGTGCCAGCAGCTTAACCCCGGGACAGTCATTCTCTGGGGCCAACGTCCTGACTTTC,CASSLTPGQSFSGANVLTF
TRBJ1-4,few,TRBD1,TRBV6-5,16,TGTGCCAGCAGTAGTACAGGGGGCGCAACTAATGAAAAACTGTTTTTT,CASSSTGGATNEKLFF
TRBJ2-7,many,TRBD2,TRBV6-5,17,TGTGCCAGCAGTTACTCGATCCTAGCGGAGAGCTCCTACGAGCAGTACTTC,CASSYSILAESSYEQYF
TRBJ2-5,many,-,TRBV18,12,TGTGCCAGCTCACCAAACGAAGAGACCCAGTACTTC,CASSPNEETQYF
TRBJ1-5,-,TRBD1,TRBV7-2,14,TGTGCCAGCAGCCTGGACAGGGGAGCTCAGCCCCAGCATTTT,CASSLDRGAQPQHF
TRBJ2-3,many,-,TRBV13,14,TGTGCCAGCAGCTTAGTCGCGACCACAGATACGCAGTATTTT,CASSLVATTDTQYF
TRBJ2-1,-,-,TRBV5-1,13,TGCGCCAGCAGCTCCAGGACGGCCAATGAGCAGTTCTTC,CASSSRTANEQFF
TRBJ2-2,-,-,TRBV29-1,13,TGCAGCGCCCGAATTGACGGATTGGGGGAGCTGTTTTTT,CSARIDGLGELFF
TRBJ1-1,-,-,TRBV5-1,15,TGCGCCAGCAGCCAGTATAGGAATCCGACAGGTGAAGCTTTCTTT,CASSQYRNPTGEAFF
TRBJ1-3,few,-,TRBV28,16,TGTGCCAGCAGTTCGACAGGCGAACTCTCTGGAAACACCATATATTTT,CASSSTGELSGNTIYF
TRBJ2-3,-,TRBD2,TRBV11-2,18,TGTGCCAGCAGCCCGCGGACTAGCGGGAATCGGGGCACAGATACGCAGTATTTT,CASSPRTSGNRGTDTQYF
TRBJ2-5,many,-,TRBV20-1,13,TGCAGTGGGGCTACCCGAGCAGTAGAGACCCAGTACTTC,CSGATRAVETQYF
TRBJ2-1,few,-,TRBV20-1,15,TGCAGTGCCCCTCGCCCTGGGATAGCCTCAAATGAGCAGTTCTTC,CSAPRPGIASNEQFF
TRBJ1-4,few,-,TRBV28,14,TGTGCCAGCAGCTGGATGTCAGGGGATGAAAAACTGTTTTTT,CASSWMSGDEKLFF
TRBJ2-7,-,-,TRBV5-6,15,TGTGCCAGCAGCACTCGACAGGCCTGGACGGGAGAGCAGTACTTC,CASSTRQAWTGEQYF
TRBJ1-2,many,-,TRBV29-1,15,TGCAGCGTTGTCCCTTCAGGAGCGCAAAACTATGGCTACACCTTC,CSVVPSGAQNYGYTF
TRBJ2-1,many,TRBD2,TRBV20-1,13,TGCAGTGCGAAGACTAGCGGGAGTAGTGAGCAGTTCTTC,CSAKTSGSSEQFF